One and the same sample provided the 21 T cell receptor beta chains below, sequenced in a study of blood T cell repertoires in COVID-19. TCRdb's copy holds only in-frame clones and misses some; the assay was immunoSEQ multiplex PCR. The table records around 150,000 clones, around 85% of them present only once. The sequenced material came from peripheral blood. The receptor set was obtained from a man aged 65-85 years with acute or convalescent COVID-19.

This clone appeared once. This chain links TRBV27 with TRBJ2-2, with a possible D match to TRBD1 (6 bases). Germline-derived CDR1 and CDR2 are MNHEY and SMNVEV (reference sequence). The CDR3 sequence is 15 residues long. Trimming shortened V by 2 bases and J by 5 bases, and 12 bases separated the two germline ends. The CDR3 DNA follows: TGTGCCAGCAGTTTAGTACAGGGCTGGACCGGGGAGCTGTTTTTT. Its translation is CASSLVQGWTGELFF.

The genes are TRBV14 and TRBJ2-1, with TRBD2 as a possible D gene (6 bases). CDR1 and CDR2 (germline): SGHDN, FVKESK. The CDR3 loop spans 16 amino acids. V lost 3 bases and J lost 0, with 12 bases in between. The CDR3 loop is CASSQSGDGSYNEQFF. CDR3 nucleotide sequence: TGTGCCAGCAGCCAGTCGGGGGATGGCTCCTACAATGAGCAGTTCTTC. The entire variable domain, with the rest obtained from reference TRBV14 and TRBJ2-1, is as follows: EAGVTQFPSHSVIEKGQTVTLRCDPISGHDNLYWYRRVMGKEIKFLLHFVKESKQDESGMPNNRFLAERTGGTYSTLKVQPAELEDSGVYFCASSQSGDGSYNEQFFGPGTRLTVL.

The V and J genes are TRBV5-1 and TRBJ2-3, with a tentative D call TRBD1 (6 bases). Germline CDR1 SGHRS, CDR2 YFSETQ. This CDR3 is 15 amino acids long. Trimming stripped 1 base from V and 2 bases from J, with 11 bases between. CDR3 sequence reads: CASSLQGRNTDTQYF. In DNA, the CDR3 is TGCGCCAGCAGCTTGCAGGGGCGAAACACAGATACGCAGTATTTT. The variable domain in full, completed from reference TRBV5-1 and TRBJ2-3, reads KAGVTQTPRYLIKTRGQQVTLSCSPISGHRSVSWYQQTPGQGLQFLFEYFSETQRNKGNFPGRFSGRQFSNSRSEMNVSTLELGDSALYLCASSLQGRNTDTQYFGPGTRLTVL.

This rearrangement joins TRBV28 to TRBJ1-2; 7 bases align to TRBD1. The germline gives CDR1 MDHEN, CDR2 SYDVKM. V was clipped by 1 base and J by 7 bases; unmatched bases: 9. This CDR3 is built from 15 residues. CDR3 loop: CASSLFGQGGSGYTF. The CDR3 DNA follows: TGTGCCAGCAGTTTATTTGGGCAGGGGGGCTCTGGCTACACCTTC.

V usage is TRBV18 and J usage is TRBJ1-1; 12 bases align to TRBD1. CDR1 is KGHSH and CDR2 is LQKENI in the germline V gene. Trimming at V came to 6 bases and at J to 4 bases, leaving 3 bases not matched to a gene. The CDR3 length is 14 residues. CDR3 nucleotide sequence: TGTGCCAGCTCGGGACAGGGGGCTGTCACTGAAGCTTTCTTT. Its translation: CASSGQGAVTEAFF.

J is TRBJ2-7 and V is TRBV27, with 7 bases fitting TRBD2. V was clipped by 4 bases and J by 3 bases; unmatched bases: 6. The CDR3 contains 14 residues. In germline, CDR1 is MNHEY, CDR2 SMNVEV (reference sequence). DNA of the CDR3: TGTGCCAGCAGTTATACCGGGACTAACTACGAGCAGTACTTC. Amino acid sequence: CASSYTGTNYEQYF.

This clone was detected only once. The chain links TRBV27 to TRBJ2-7; 7 bases fit TRBD1. J lost 4 bases, V lost 7 bases, and 10 bases had no gene match. The CDR3 extends over 14 amino acids. Germline V gene sequence: CDR1 MNHEY, CDR2 SMNVEV (reference sequence). Written as DNA, the CDR3 is TGTGCCAGCACTTTTAGGGGCAGGGGGTACGAGCAGTACTTC. Translation gives CASTFRGRGYEQYF.

The chain carries TRBV27 and TRBJ2-7, with D perhaps matching TRBD1 (5 bases). V lost 0 bases, J lost 3 bases, and 15 bases lay in between. Germline lookup yields CDR1 MNHEY and CDR2 SMNVEV (reference sequence). There are 16 residues in the CDR3. The CDR3 protein is CASSLSGSAGNYEQYF. DNA for the CDR3: TGTGCCAGCAGTTTATCAGGTTCCGCAGGGAACTACGAGCAGTACTTC.

The V and J genes are TRBV5-1 and TRBJ2-5, with TRBD2 matching 10 bases. V gave up 0 bases and J gave up 5 bases; unmatched junction bases: 4. Germline V gene lookup returns CDR1 SGHRS and CDR2 YFSETQ. CDR3 size: 15 residues. CDR3 bases: TGCGCCAGCAGCTTGGATGGGACTAGCGTGGAGACCCAGTACTTC. It specifies CASSLDGTSVETQYF.

The V and J genes are TRBV10-3 and TRBJ2-7, with 13 bases fitting TRBD2. The V gene's germline CDR1 is ENHRY and CDR2 SYGVKD. V lost 6 bases, J lost 6 bases, and 8 bases stayed unmatched. The CDR3 covers 15 residues. The CDR3 spells CAIRPGLAGASEQYF. The CDR3 DNA is TGTGCCATCAGGCCCGGACTAGCGGGAGCCAGCGAGCAGTACTTC.

The genes are TRBV2 and TRBJ2-7; 9 nucleotides match TRBD1. The CDR3 runs 15 residues. The germline V gene has CDR1 SNHLY and CDR2 FYNNEI. The V segment lost 7 bases and the J segment 3 bases; nucleotides outside the gene matches: 10. Here the CDR3 reads CASKERTGDNYEQYF. Here the CDR3 DNA reads TGTGCCAGCAAAGAGAGGACAGGGGACAACTACGAGCAGTACTTC.

This chain uses TRBV5-4 with TRBJ2-3; D is uncertain. Between the trimmed V and J ends, which lost 4 bases and 1 base, there was a span of 7 bases. This CDR3 contains 13 residues. CDR1 and CDR2 from the germline V gene are SGHNT and YYREEE (reference sequence). The CDR3 DNA reads TGTGCCAGCAGCCCGACTGGCACAGATACGCAGTATTTT. Protein product: CASSPTGTDTQYF.

The gene calls are TRBV4-2 and TRBJ2-1; 11 nucleotides match TRBD2. V shed 5 bases, J shed 9 bases, and the junction held 0 bases outside the gene matches. Germline CDR1 and CDR2: LGHNA and YNFKEQ. This CDR3 comprises 12 residues. The CDR3 nucleotides are TGTGCCAGCAGCGGGACTAGCGGTGAGCAGTTCTTC. Protein sequence: CASSGTSGEQFF.

This chain joins TRBV11-3 and TRBJ2-2, with 7 bases that match TRBD1. The CDR3 covers 17 residues. Germline V gives CDR1 SGHNT, CDR2 YENEEA. Unmatched junction bases numbered 4, after V lost 0 bases and J lost 0 bases. In nucleotides, the CDR3 is TGTGCCAGCAGCTTAGATCCCGGGACAGCGAACACCGGGGAGCTGTTTTTT. Translated: CASSLDPGTANTGELFF.

The V and J genes are TRBV19 and TRBJ2-3; 7 nucleotides match TRBD2. The germline V gene has CDR1 LNHDA and CDR2 SQIVND (reference sequence). Trimming took 2 bases from V and 1 from J; bases not matched to a gene: 6. The CDR3 contains 16 residues. The DNA for the CDR3 is TGTGCCAGTAGTATATCGGCGGGAGAGGGCACAGATACGCAGTATTTT. It encodes CASSISAGEGTDTQYF.

The chain has TRBV5-1 and TRBJ1-6, with a weak D call TRBD1 (6 bases). V dropped 7 bases and J dropped 8 bases, with 13 bases sitting between them. The CDR3 covers 13 residues. Germline V gene sequence: CDR1 SGHRS, CDR2 YFSETQ. CDR3 protein: CASGQQGDSPLHF. The CDR3 region has the DNA TGCGCCAGCGGACAGCAGGGTGATTCACCCCTCCACTTT.

This clone was detected once. The rearrangement joins TRBV5-1 to TRBJ2-5, with 8 bases lining up with TRBD1. CDR1 is SGHRS and CDR2 is YFSETQ in the germline V gene. The junction had 6 bases not matched to a gene; V was cut back by 0 bases and J by 5 bases. The CDR3 is made up of 15 amino acids. The CDR3 loop reads CASSLEGRGLETQYF. In DNA, the CDR3 is TGCGCCAGCAGCTTGGAAGGCAGGGGGCTTGAGACCCAGTACTTC.

This clone occurred once. J is TRBJ2-1 and V is TRBV28, with TRBD1 matching over 9 bases. Germline V gives CDR1 MDHEN, CDR2 SYDVKM. This CDR3 is built from 16 residues. Trimming cost V 5 bases and J 4 bases; bases outside gene matches: 9. The CDR3 DNA reads as TGTGCCAGCAGTCGTTCGACAGGGGGAAGGTACAATGAGCAGTTCTTC. Translation: CASSRSTGGRYNEQFF.

This rearrangement joins TRBV28 to TRBJ2-1; 8 nucleotides match TRBD2. The V gene end was trimmed by 4 bases and the J gene end by 5 bases; junction bases not matched to a gene: 7. Germline CDR1 is MDHEN and CDR2 is SYDVKM. The CDR3 runs to 15 residues. CDR3 sequence reads: CASSSTSDRHNEQFF. The DNA for the CDR3 is TGTGCCAGCAGTTCGACTAGCGACCGACACAATGAGCAGTTCTTC.

The chain links TRBV7-2 to TRBJ2-7; 7 bases agree with TRBD2. The J segment lost 0 bases and the V segment lost 1 base, leaving 3 bases of the junction unmatched. CDR1 SGHTA and CDR2 FQGNSA come from the germline V gene. CDR3 length: 15 residues. Written as DNA, the CDR3 is TGTGCCAGCAGCTTAGTCGGCGGGAGCTCCTACGAGCAGTACTTC. This encodes CASSLVGGSSYEQYF.

This clone was seen just once. This chain links TRBV5-8 with TRBJ2-1, with 9 bases aligning to TRBD2. V lost 1 base and J lost 4; bases outside the gene matches: 6. Germline CDR1 reads SGHTS; CDR2 reads YDEGEE. The CDR3 has 16 residues. In nucleotides, the CDR3 is TGTGCCAGCAGCTTGCCGGGCGGGAGGGATTACAATGAGCAGTTCTTC. Translation gives CASSLPGGRDYNEQFF.